These T cell receptor beta chains were read from a single sample in a study of identical twins. A single record per CDR3 protein comes from TCRdb applying MiXCR to the 5' RACE reads. The data show more than 400,000 distinct CDR3 sequences, roughly 15% seen once. The same specimen was also included in a second study, on yellow fever vaccine responses in identical twins.

Source material: CD4+ T cells sorted from blood. The source of these receptors is a woman aged 18-30 years in good health. Each CDR3 is given with its conserved first and last residue. The D gene is left open where the match is weak. The size entry is marked missing in some rows and otherwise reads once, few, many or a size class.

>11|TRBV12-3/TRBV12-4|many|-|TRBJ1-1
TGTGCCAGCGGTCCCGGGACTGAAGCTTTCTTT
CASGPGTEAFF
>15|TRBV29-1|many|TRBD2|TRBJ2-1
TGCAGCGTTGTACTAGCGGGAGCATCCTACAATGAGCAGTTCTTC
CSVVLAGASYNEQFF
>13|TRBV11-3|few|-|TRBJ2-1
TGTGCCAGCGGGCTTGAGGGGTACCGGGAGCAGTTCTTC
CASGLEGYREQFF
>17|TRBV5-1|many|TRBD2|TRBJ2-3
TGCGCCAGCAGCTCCTCAACACTAAGCGGGAGAGGCGATACGCAGTATTTT
CASSSSTLSGRGDTQYF
>13|TRBV5-1|-|-|TRBJ2-7
TGCGCCAGCAGCCTCACACAGGCCTACGAGCAGTACTTC
CASSLTQAYEQYF
>14|TRBV18|-|TRBD2|TRBJ2-3
TGTGCCAGCTCACCACCGGGACTAGCGGGAGGCCAGTATTTT
CASSPPGLAGGQYF
>14|TRBV6-5|few|-|TRBJ1-1
TGTGCCAGCAGTTCAAACCAGGGTTTCACTGAAGCTTTCTTT
CASSSNQGFTEAFF
>17|TRBV9|few|TRBD2|TRBJ2-1
TGTGCCAGCAGCCCCCTGCGGGGGGGATTCATAAGTAATGAGCAGTTCTTC
CASSPLRGGFISNEQFF
>19|TRBV5-4|-|TRBD1|TRBJ2-2
TGTGCCAGCAGCTTAAACCCGGGACAGGGATCAACATACACCGGGGAGCTGTTTTTT
CASSLNPGQGSTYTGELFF
>12|TRBV12-3/TRBV12-4|-|TRBD2|TRBJ2-7
TGTGCCAGCAGTCCGACTAGCTTCGAGCAGTACTTC
CASSPTSFEQYF
>14|TRBV5-1|many|-|TRBJ2-1
TGCGCCAGCAGCTTGGGGGTTGCGATTAATGAGCAGTTCTTC
CASSLGVAINEQFF
>11|TRBV2|-|-|TRBJ1-1
TGTGCCAGCAGAAGACAGCGTGAAGCTTTCTTT
CASRRQREAFF
>15|TRBV6-1|-|-|TRBJ2-2
TGTGCCAGCACCAACTCGGGCGCGTCCACCGGGGAGCTGTTTTTT
CASTNSGASTGELFF
>13|TRBV9|-|-|TRBJ2-7
TGTGCCAGCAGCGTAGGACCCTCCTACGAGCAGTACTTC
CASSVGPSYEQYF
>13|TRBV7-2|-|TRBD2|TRBJ2-7
TGTGCCAGCAGCACGGGACTACCGTACGAGCAGTACTTC
CASSTGLPYEQYF
>13|TRBV29-1|many|TRBD1|TRBJ1-1
TGCAGCGCATCCGTGACAGGGGGTATTATGGCTTTCTTT
CSASVTGGIMAFF
>17|TRBV7-3|-|TRBD2|TRBJ2-1
TGTGCCAGCAGCTTAAGAGCGGGAGGGCCTTCCTACAATGAGCAGTTCTTC
CASSLRAGGPSYNEQFF
>18|TRBV6-5|few|TRBD2|TRBJ2-3
TGTGCCAGCAGTTACTCTTGGGTAGCGGGGGCCTACACAGATACGCAGTATTTT
CASSYSWVAGAYTDTQYF
>14|TRBV6-1|few|TRBD2|TRBJ2-7
TGTGCCAGCAGCCGGCGGGGGACCTCCTACGAGCAGTACTTC
CASSRRGTSYEQYF
>16|TRBV3-1|-|TRBD2|TRBJ2-5
TGTGCCAGCAGCCAGACCACTAGCGGGGGGCAGAAGACCCAGTACTTC
CASSQTTSGGQKTQYF
>14|TRBV5-1|-|TRBD2|TRBJ2-2
TGCGCCAGCAGCGGAAGCGGGAGGGCCGGGGAGCTGTTTTTT
CASSGSGRAGELFF
>14|TRBV4-1|-|-|TRBJ2-2
TGCGCCAGCAGGGCTCTAGGAGGGACCGGGGAGCTGTTTTTT
CASRALGGTGELFF
>16|TRBV5-1|many|TRBD1|TRBJ2-4
TGCGCCAGCAGCATATCAGGGGGCCTAGCCAAAAACATTCAGTACTTC
CASSISGGLAKNIQYF
>13|TRBV14|-|-|TRBJ2-4
TGTGCCAGCAGCCAAGCGTGGGGGAACATTCAGTACTTC
CASSQAWGNIQYF
>17|TRBV12-3/TRBV12-4|few|TRBD1|TRBJ2-2
TGTGCCAGCACCCTTGAGGACAGGGGGCAAGGCACCGGGGAGCTGTTTTTT
CASTLEDRGQGTGELFF
>12|TRBV20-1|few|-|TRBJ2-5
TGCAGTGCTAGTGGGCAGCAAGAGACCCAGTACTTC
CSASGQQETQYF
>14|TRBV20-1|few|-|TRBJ2-7
TGCAGTGCTCTAACCCCGGAGTTTAGGTACGAGCAGTACTTC
CSALTPEFRYEQYF
>12|TRBV28|few|-|TRBJ1-1
TGTGCCAGCAGGAGGACCCTCACTGAAGCTTTCTTT
CASRRTLTEAFF
>15|TRBV2|few|TRBD2|TRBJ2-1
TGTGCCAGCAACCCAAGTGGACTAGCGTCCAATGAGCAGTTCTTC
CASNPSGLASNEQFF
>14|TRBV14|many|-|TRBJ2-1
TGTGCCAGCAGCCAATACGGGAGTCACAATGAGCAGTTCTTC
CASSQYGSHNEQFF
>13|TRBV14|-|-|TRBJ2-2
TGTGCCAGCAGCCAACGGCTCACCGGGGAGCTGTTTTTT
CASSQRLTGELFF
>14|TRBV20-1|-|-|TRBJ2-5
TGCAGTGCCGAACCCCGGGACTCCCAAGAGACCCAGTACTTC
CSAEPRDSQETQYF
>14|TRBV29-1|many|-|TRBJ1-1
TGCAGCGTTGAAGATCTCCGAGGGTACACTGAAGCTTTCTTT
CSVEDLRGYTEAFF
>14|TRBV3-1|many|-|TRBJ1-1
TGTGCCAGCAGCCAAGAGGAGCCAAACACTGAAGCTTTCTTT
CASSQEEPNTEAFF
>13|TRBV20-1|-|-|TRBJ2-2
TGCAGTGCTAGACGGGAGAACACCGGGGAGCTGTTTTTT
CSARRENTGELFF